One and the same sample provided the 14 T cell receptor beta chains below, sequenced in a study of cytomegalovirus exposure and HLA in healthy donors. Use of 60 Vbeta and 13 Jbeta primers characterized the PCR. Libraries were prepared by immunoSEQ multiplex PCR; TCRdb keeps only in-frame clonotypes and omits some of them. The sample consists of 50,000 to 80,000 clones, roughly 80% of them appearing once. The sample taken for sequencing was PBMCs. The receptor source for this set is a male donor in good health and CMV-seropositive.

V usage is TRBV2 and J usage is TRBJ2-3; D perhaps matches TRBD1 (6 bases). V dropped 4 bases and J dropped 2 bases, with 13 bases sitting between them. CDR1 and CDR2 (germline): SNHLY, FYNNEI. The CDR3 runs 15 residues. CDR3 amino acids: CASSVKGVITDTQYF. DNA of the CDR3: TGTGCCAGCAGTGTTAAGGGGGTCATCACAGATACGCAGTATTTT.

This clone was seen more than once but under ten times. The V call is TRBV14, the J call TRBJ2-3; possibly TRBD1 for D (5 bases). CDR1 SGHDN and CDR2 FVKESK come from the germline V gene. The V end lost 0 bases, the J end lost 2 bases, and 9 bases lay between the germline ends. This CDR3 comprises 15 residues. CDR3 sequence (DNA): TGTGCCAGCAGCCAAGAATGGACAATCACAGATACGCAGTATTTT. Translation gives CASSQEWTITDTQYF.

In its sample, this clone was seen once. The V call is TRBV7-9, the J call TRBJ1-1; unclear D gene. Trimming shortened V by 6 bases and J by 11 bases, and 25 bases separated the two germline ends. The length of the CDR3 is 15 residues. Germline-derived CDR1 and CDR2 are SEHNR and FQNEAQ (reference sequence). The chain's CDR3 is CASSKSGGYGRGAFF. CDR3 nucleotide sequence: TGTGCCAGCAGTAAAAGCGGTGGGTACGGGCGAGGGGCTTTCTTT.

This clone was counted a few times. DNA of the CDR3: TGTGCCAGTAGTTTAGGAGTTCAGCCCCAGCATTTT. It translates to CASSLGVQPQHF. The J gene is TRBJ1-5, the V gene TRBV19; D unresolved. Per the germline V gene, CDR1 is LNHDA and CDR2 is SQIVND (reference sequence). V dropped 5 bases and J dropped 6 bases, with 8 bases sitting between them. The CDR3 contains 12 residues.

The V call is TRBV4-2, the J call TRBJ1-3; 8 positions match TRBD1. The CDR3 extends over 16 amino acids. Germline trimming cut 0 bases from V and 3 bases from J; bases unmatched to any gene: 4. CDR1 LGHNA and CDR2 YNFKEQ come from the germline V gene. In DNA form, the CDR3 reads TGTGCCAGCAGCCAAGAGGTCAGGGGGCTTGGAAACACCATATATTTT. Protein product: CASSQEVRGLGNTIYF.

The CDR3 loop reads CAWSGSPGGAFF. The DNA of the CDR3 is TGTGCCTGGAGTGGTTCCCCGGGTGGAGCTTTCTTT. The chain has TRBV30 and TRBJ1-1; the D is unclear. Trimming pared 1 base from V and 10 bases from J, leaving 13 bases between. CDR3 size: 12 residues. Per germline, CDR1 GTSNPN and CDR2 SVGIG (reference sequence).

The chain couples TRBV7-9 to TRBJ1-1; TRBD1 is a possible D gene (6 bases). The ends were cut back, 2 bases at V and 6 bases at J, with 16 bases in the middle. CDR1 is SEHNR, CDR2 FQNEAQ, per germline (reference sequence). This CDR3 region has 15 residues. Here the CDR3 DNA reads TGTGCCAGCAGCTTAATAGGGGGAATTTCCCCTGAAGCTTTCTTT. Its protein is CASSLIGGISPEAFF.

The chain has TRBV5-1 and TRBJ2-5; TRBD1 matches 7 bases. Trimming at V came to 0 bases and at J to 3 bases, leaving 5 bases not matched to a gene. Germline V gene lookup returns CDR1 SGHRS and CDR2 YFSETQ. This CDR3 has 15 residues. The CDR3 DNA is TGCGCCAGCAGCTTGGCTCACACAGGGGAAGAGACCCAGTACTTC. The encoded protein is CASSLAHTGEETQYF.

The CDR3 here is CASNSPGGGQPQHF. CDR3 nucleotides: TGTGCCAGCAATTCCCCGGGGGGGGGTCAGCCCCAGCATTTT. The rearrangement joins TRBV2 to TRBJ1-5, with D possibly TRBD1 on 5 matching bases. With 7 bases removed from V and 6 bases from J, the gap between germline ends came to 16 bases. Germline CDR1 reads SNHLY; CDR2 reads FYNNEI. The CDR3 has 14 residues.

This sequence joins TRBV5-6 and TRBJ2-5; perhaps TRBD1 as D (5 bases). The CDR3 spans 17 residues. V was cut by 4 bases and J by 0 bases, with 19 bases left in between. CDR1 is SGHDT and CDR2 is YYEEEE in the germline V gene. Written as DNA, the CDR3 is TGTGCCAGCAGCCCAGTCCCGGCGAACAGGTACCAAGAGACCCAGTACTTC. It codes for CASSPVPANRYQETQYF.

In this sample, this clone turned up once. The chain joins TRBV5-1 to TRBJ2-2, with D possibly matching TRBD1 (6 bases). Germline lookup yields CDR1 SGHRS and CDR2 YFSETQ. The length of the CDR3 is 15 residues. Trimming stripped 7 bases from V and 3 bases from J, with 16 bases between. In nucleotides, the CDR3 is TGCGCCAGCCGGACAGTGCCTGGGGACACCGGGGAGCTGTTTTTT. This encodes CASRTVPGDTGELFF.

The chain recombines TRBV5-4 with TRBJ2-7, with TRBD1 matching over 9 bases. V trimming: 5 bases; J trimming: 3 bases; junction bases outside the gene matches: 6. This CDR3 has 14 residues. Looked up from germline, CDR1 is SGHNT and CDR2 is YYREEE (reference sequence). The CDR3 DNA reads TGTGCCAGCAGGGACAGGGGAAGTCTCTACGAGCAGTACTTC. Its translation: CASRDRGSLYEQYF.

CDR3 in amino acids: CASSYPLQGAGTEAFF. CDR3 bases: TGTGCCAGCAGCTACCCCCTACAGGGGGCTGGCACTGAAGCTTTCTTT. The chain joins TRBV7-9 to TRBJ1-1; 9 bases are a match to TRBD1. This CDR3 contains 16 residues. Germline V gene sequence: CDR1 SEHNR, CDR2 FQNEAQ (reference sequence). V trimming: 4 bases; J trimming: 4 bases; junction bases outside the gene matches: 10.

The chain is built from TRBV4-3 and TRBJ1-2; 8 bases match TRBD1. With 0 bases clipped from V and 5 bases from J, the junction kept 5 bases outside the gene matches. The CDR3 sequence is 15 residues long. Germline V gene sequence: CDR1 LGHNA, CDR2 YSLEER. CDR3 DNA: TGCGCCAGCAGCCAAGAAGGCAGGGGGCTTTATGGCTACACCTTC. Residues: CASSQEGRGLYGYTF.